The 18 T cell receptor beta chains listed next were all sequenced from one sample in a study of vaccination and CD4 T cells after COVID-19. Specified treatment: roughly 10-day PBMC culture with coronavirus spike peptide pools or control peptides (ViraFEST assay). Cultured CD4+ T cell DNA underwent sequencing with the Oncomine TCR Beta short-read assay. TCRdb re-called the PCR reads through MiXCR, storing one row per CDR3 protein. The data show approximately 14,000 distinct CDR3 sequences, with approximately 73% seen just once and 11% held by the top ten. No antigen has been identified for these receptors. Material for sequencing was CD4+ T cells from blood, cultured in vitro. These receptors all stem from a human donor who had recovered from COVID-19.

The chain uses TRBV27 and TRBJ2-1, with 14 bases fitting TRBD2. The germline V gene has CDR1 MNHEY and CDR2 SMNVEV (reference sequence). Losses at the gene ends were 4 bases for V and 4 bases for J; bases not matched to a gene: 6. This CDR3 comprises 17 residues. In DNA, the CDR3 is TGTGCCAGCAGTTCACGGACTAGCGGGGGGCGTTACAATGAGCAGTTCTTC. It translates to CASSSRTSGGRYNEQFF.

The CDR3 DNA follows: TGTGCCAGCAGCTTTCCGGGACTAGGGACGTACAATGAGCAGTTCTTC. It is translated as CASSFPGLGTYNEQFF. This chain uses TRBV7-9 with TRBJ2-1; TRBD2 matches at 8 bases. This CDR3 spans 16 amino acids. V dropped 3 bases and J dropped 4; count of bases not matched to a gene: 8. Germline loops: CDR1 SEHNR, CDR2 FQNEAQ (reference sequence).

This clonotype was detected only a few times. The chain employs TRBV20-1 and TRBJ1-2, with 9 bases identical to TRBD1. CDR1 and CDR2 from the germline V gene are DFQATT and SNEGSKA (reference sequence). This CDR3 has 13 amino acids. With V trimmed by 5 bases and J by 7 bases, 8 bases remained unmatched. CDR3 residues: CSAPLQGARGYTF. In nucleotides, the CDR3 is TGCAGTGCTCCCTTACAGGGGGCACGTGGCTACACCTTC.

This chain uses TRBV7-2 with TRBJ2-2; D ambiguous. Germline values: CDR1 SGHTA, CDR2 FQGNSA. There are 12 residues in the CDR3. V was clipped by 5 bases and J by 5 bases, with 6 bases between them. The CDR3 nucleotides are TGTGCCAGCAGCCAGAGAACCGGGGAGCTGTTTTTT. Amino acids: CASSQRTGELFF.

The rearrangement uses TRBV15 and TRBJ1-2; D is possibly TRBD1 (6 bases). Germline CDR1 reads LNHNV; CDR2 reads YYDKDF (reference sequence). This CDR3 is 12 amino acids long. The V end lost 4 bases, the J end lost 4 bases, and 7 bases lay between the germline ends. The CDR3 loop is CATSKQGYGYTF. The CDR3 DNA reads TGTGCCACCAGCAAACAGGGCTATGGCTACACCTTC. Using reference TRBV15 and TRBJ1-2 for the parts outside the CDR3, the full variable domain is DAMVIQNPRYQVTQFGKPVTLSCSQTLNHNVMYWYQQKSSQAPKLLFHYYDKDFNNEADTPDNFQSRRPNTSFCFLDIRSPGLGDTAMYLCATSKQGYGYTFGSGTRLTVV.

V gene TRBV7-9 combines with J gene TRBJ1-5; D uncertain. The V gene lost 1 base and the J gene lost 2 bases, with 18 bases spanning the gap. This CDR3 contains 18 residues. Germline CDR1 and CDR2: SEHNR and FQNEAQ (reference sequence). The CDR3 DNA reads as TGTGCCAGCAGCTTAGGCCGCCGAGATCAGCGGGGCAATCAGCCCCAGCATTTT. Protein product: CASSLGRRDQRGNQPQHF. Supplemented by reference TRBV7-9 and TRBJ1-5, the full variable domain reads DTGVSQNPRHKITKRGQNVTFRCDPISEHNRLYWYRQTLGQGPEFLTYFQNEAQLEKSRLLSDRFSAERPKGSFSTLEIQRTEQGDSAMYLCASSLGRRDQRGNQPQHFGDGTRLSIL.

This clonotype was picked up a small number of times. The chain is built from TRBV5-4 and TRBJ1-1; D unclear. The V end was cut by 1 base, the J end by 0 bases, with 4 bases between. Germline loops: CDR1 SGHNT, CDR2 YYREEE (reference sequence). This CDR3 contains 13 residues. CDR3 nucleotide sequence: TGTGCCAGCAGCTTGTCCCTGAACACTGAAGCTTTCTTT. Protein: CASSLSLNTEAFF.

J is TRBJ2-3 and V is TRBV20-1; no firm D call. V was pared by 3 bases and J by 0 bases, with 7 bases between. This CDR3 region has 13 residues. CDR1 and CDR2 from the germline V gene are DFQATT and SNEGSKA (reference sequence). The chain's CDR3 is CSARAASTDTQYF. The CDR3 nucleotides read TGCAGTGCTAGGGCAGCGAGCACAGATACGCAGTATTTT.

The chain has TRBV6-2 or TRBV6-3 and TRBJ1-2, with D maybe TRBD1 (6 bases). Per germline, CDR1 MNHEY and CDR2 SVGEGT. This CDR3 is 15 amino acids long. Trimming took off 0 bases at V and 4 bases at J, with 12 bases between the two ends. CDR3 sequence: CASSYSSDRIYGYTF. The CDR3 DNA sequence: TGTGCCAGCAGTTACTCCTCCGACAGGATCTATGGCTACACCTTC.

The genes are TRBV15 and TRBJ2-7, with 10 bases identical to TRBD2. This CDR3 contains 16 residues. Germline values: CDR1 LNHNV, CDR2 YYDKDF (reference sequence). Germline trimming cut 0 bases from V and 4 bases from J; bases unmatched to any gene: 6. This CDR3 is CATSREISGRRYEQYF. The CDR3 DNA sequence: TGTGCCACCAGCAGAGAGATTAGCGGGAGGAGGTACGAGCAGTACTTC.

The rearrangement links TRBV15 to TRBJ1-4; perhaps TRBD1 as D (5 bases). Germline V gene data show CDR1 as LNHNV and CDR2 as YYDKDF (reference sequence). This CDR3 is built from 17 residues. Trimming removed 1 base from V and 2 bases from J, with 14 bases in between. The CDR3 sequence is CATSRVGGSVTNEKLFF. The CDR3 coding sequence is TGTGCCACCAGCAGAGTTGGGGGGTCTGTGACTAATGAAAAACTGTTTTTT.

The chain has TRBV6-5 and TRBJ1-4; TRBD1 might be the D (6 bases). Trimming stripped 0 bases from V and 5 bases from J, with 10 bases between. The germline V gene has CDR1 MNHEY and CDR2 SVGAGI. The CDR3 runs 15 residues. DNA of the CDR3: TGTGCCAGCAGTTACTCGAGGGGGGCCAATGAAAAACTGTTTTTT. This sequence encodes CASSYSRGANEKLFF.

The rearrangement links TRBV7-9 to TRBJ1-5; D call uncertain. The CDR3 covers 13 residues. V was shortened by 1 base and J by 6 bases, with 7 bases between the two germline ends. Per the germline V gene, CDR1 is SEHNR and CDR2 is FQNEAQ (reference sequence). The CDR3 nucleotides read TGTGCCAGCAGCTTAGTGGAAGGTCAGCCCCAGCATTTT. It yields the protein CASSLVEGQPQHF.

The chain recombines TRBV7-2 with TRBJ2-3; no clear D gene. Between the trimmed V and J ends, which lost 1 base and 1 base, there was a span of 0 bases. The CDR3 length is 12 residues. Germline CDR1 is SGHTA and CDR2 is FQGNSA. This chain's CDR3 is CASSLGTDTQYF. The CDR3 DNA sequence: TGTGCCAGCAGCTTAGGCACAGATACGCAGTATTTT. The full variable domain, completed using reference TRBV7-2 and TRBJ2-3, is GAGVSQSPSNKVTEKGKDVELRCDPISGHTALYWYRQSLGQGLEFLIYFQGNSAPDKSGLPSDRFSAERTGGSVSTLTIQRTQQEDSAVYLCASSLGTDTQYFGPGTRLTVL.

The chain couples TRBV5-6 to TRBJ1-6; D call uncertain. The V gene lost 5 bases and the J gene lost 9 bases, with 18 bases spanning the gap. This CDR3 is built from 15 residues. The germline gives CDR1 SGHDT, CDR2 YYEEEE. The CDR3 sequence is CASREFSLVSSPLHF. The CDR3 DNA follows: TGTGCCAGCAGGGAGTTTTCGCTTGTTAGTTCACCCCTCCACTTT. Full variable domain (missing parts from reference TRBV5-6 and TRBJ1-6): DAGVTQSPTHLIKTRGQQVTLRCSPKSGHDTVSWYQQALGQGPQFIFQYYEEEERQRGNFPDRFSGHQFPNYSSELNVNALLLGDSALYLCASREFSLVSSPLHFGNGTRLTVT.

The chain recombines TRBV7-9 with TRBJ2-3; D gene unclear. The germline V gene encodes CDR1 SEHNR and CDR2 FQNEAQ (reference sequence). CDR3 length: 12 amino acids. V was pared by 4 bases and J by 2 bases, with 4 bases between. CDR3 sequence: CASSSNTDTQYF. The CDR3 DNA reads as TGTGCCAGCAGCTCAAACACAGATACGCAGTATTTT.

This chain links TRBV6-2 or TRBV6-3 with TRBJ1-6; D ambiguous. The CDR3 length is 17 residues. V was clipped by 3 bases and J by 0 bases, with 12 bases between them. CDR1 is MNHEY and CDR2 is SVGEGT in the germline V gene. This CDR3 reads CASSYDAYGSYNSPLHF. The CDR3 DNA reads TGTGCCAGCAGTTATGACGCGTATGGCTCCTATAATTCACCCCTCCACTTT.

The chain uses TRBV4-3 and TRBJ1-2; possibly TRBD1 for D (5 bases). CDR3 length: 15 residues. Germline loops: CDR1 LGHNA, CDR2 YSLEER. Trimming shortened V by 3 bases and J by 3 bases, and 14 bases separated the two germline ends. CDR3 protein: CASSHALTGDYGYTF. The CDR3 DNA sequence: TGCGCCAGCAGCCACGCCTTGACGGGGGACTATGGCTACACCTTC.